One sample yielded the 9 T cell receptor beta chains listed below, sequenced in a study of human T cells and chemical hapten exposure. As to time point: pre-sensitization, week 0. Noted treatment: therapeutic diphenylcyclopropenone sensitization with weekly scalp DPC. TCRdb fed the RACE reads into MiXCR, producing one record per CDR3 protein. The profile covers approximately 90,000 distinct CDR3 sequences, with about 8% appearing a single time and just over 2.5% taken by the ten largest. The sample here was whole blood, taken in connection with sensitization to the hapten diphenylcyclopropenone (DPC). These receptors were obtained from a man aged 40-55 years with alopecia areata. Some clones in this sample may be carry-over from other donors' samples.

This clonotype was counted only a few times. The V call is TRBV5-6, the J call TRBJ2-3; D uncertain. The V and J ends lost 0 bases and 2 bases respectively, with 7 bases between them. CDR1 and CDR2 (germline): SGHDT, YYEEEE. The CDR3 is 14 residues long. The CDR3 loop reads CASSLVDFTDTQYF. The CDR3 nucleotides are TGTGCCAGCAGCTTGGTCGACTTCACAGATACGCAGTATTTT.

The rearrangement uses TRBV20-1 and TRBJ2-6, with no clear D. CDR1 is DFQATT, CDR2 SNEGSKA, per germline (reference sequence). The ends were cut back, 6 bases at V and 3 bases at J, with 12 bases in the middle. This CDR3 is 14 amino acids long. The CDR3, as DNA: TGCAGTGCCCCGGTCCAGGTTGGGGCCAACGTCCTGACTTTC. This codes for CSAPVQVGANVLTF.

This clonotype was seen a handful of times. Germline is not matched at one junction end, which may reflect a read error. The chain recombines TRBV4-3 with TRBJ1-6; no clear D. The CDR3 covers 14 residues. The germline V gene encodes CDR1 LGHNA and CDR2 YSLEER. The chain's CDR3 is CASSQPGPNSPLHF. CDR3 sequence (DNA): TGTGCCAGCAGCCAACCGGGTCCCAATTCACCCCTCCACTTT.

This clonotype was found many times. The CDR3 region is CSASFGPSTDTQYF. DNA of the CDR3: TGCAGTGCTAGCTTCGGACCGAGCACAGATACGCAGTATTTT. The chain is built from TRBV20-1 and TRBJ2-3; no clear D gene. CDR1 and CDR2 (germline): DFQATT, SNEGSKA (reference sequence). The CDR3 sequence is 14 residues long. V was trimmed by 3 bases and J by 0 bases, leaving 10 bases between them.

This clonotype was seen repeatedly, ten times or more. The J gene is TRBJ2-7, the V gene TRBV7-8, with a possible D match to TRBD2 (5 bases). The V end lost 1 base, the J end lost 5 bases, and 21 bases lay between the germline ends. Germline V gene data show CDR1 as SGHVS and CDR2 as FQNEAQ. The length of the CDR3 is 17 residues. As DNA, the CDR3 is TGTGCCAGCAGCTTAGGGCCCGGGAACGGTCCTCTACACGAGCAGTACGTC. Translation: CASSLGPGNGPLHEQYV.

The sample holds many counts of this clonotype. DNA of the CDR3: TGTGCCACAGAAGTCGGGACACGGCATTCTAGAAAACTGTTTTTT. It yields the protein CATEVGTRHSRKLFF. The V gene is TRBV6-2 or TRBV6-3, the J gene TRBJ1-4; a possible D gene is TRBD1 (6 bases). V shed 10 bases and J shed 10 bases, with 25 bases lying between them. CDR3 length equals 15 residues. Germline values: CDR1 MNHEY, CDR2 SVGEGT.

At least ten counts were recorded for this clonotype. V gene TRBV15 combines with J gene TRBJ1-5; TRBD1 agrees at 8 bases. Germline lookup yields CDR1 LNHNV and CDR2 YYDKDF (reference sequence). The length of the CDR3 is 15 residues. The V gene end was trimmed by 3 bases and the J gene end by 7 bases; junction bases not matched to a gene: 8. The CDR3 reads CATSRDRVRGQPQHF. The CDR3 coding sequence is TGTGCCACCAGCAGGGACAGGGTCCGGGGGCAGCCCCAGCATTTT.

This clonotype was counted many times. The gene calls are TRBV13 and TRBJ1-4, with 7 bases that match TRBD1. Germline CDR1 reads PRHDT; CDR2 reads FYEKMQ (reference sequence). The CDR3 is 15 amino acids. V lost 4 bases, J lost 5 bases, and 7 bases stayed unmatched. The CDR3 DNA follows: TGTGCCAGCAGCTCCTCCGGGACAGCAAATGAAAAACTGTTTTTT. This encodes CASSSSGTANEKLFF.

This clonotype appeared many times. The J gene is TRBJ1-2, the V gene TRBV27; TRBD1 is a possible D gene (5 bases). Germline V lookup: CDR1 MNHEY, CDR2 SMNVEV (reference sequence). This CDR3 has 13 amino acids. Deletions cut 5 bases from V and 4 bases from J, with 11 bases between. The CDR3 DNA is TGTGCCAGCAGTGGGGCTGGAGGCTATGGCTACACCTTC. It is translated as CASSGAGGYGYTF.